The clone carrying this TCR beta chain was recorded once. TCRdb's copy holds only in-frame clones and misses some; the assay was immunoSEQ multiplex PCR. The table shows 120,000 or so clones, with about 90% occurring only once. This sample was included in a study of blood T cell repertoires in COVID-19. Germline V lookup: CDR1 SGHNT, CDR2 YENEEA. V was clipped by 4 bases and J by 2 bases, with 11 bases between them. The CDR3 is 14 amino acids. This receptor was obtained from a woman in her forties or fifties with active or convalescent COVID-19. Sequenced material: peripheral blood. This chain uses TRBV11-3 with TRBJ2-5; D possibly corresponds to TRBD2 (5 bases). CDR3 DNA sequence: TGTGCCAGCAGCTCCCACCGGGGACAAGAGACCCAGTACTTC. As protein: CASSSHRGQETQYF.